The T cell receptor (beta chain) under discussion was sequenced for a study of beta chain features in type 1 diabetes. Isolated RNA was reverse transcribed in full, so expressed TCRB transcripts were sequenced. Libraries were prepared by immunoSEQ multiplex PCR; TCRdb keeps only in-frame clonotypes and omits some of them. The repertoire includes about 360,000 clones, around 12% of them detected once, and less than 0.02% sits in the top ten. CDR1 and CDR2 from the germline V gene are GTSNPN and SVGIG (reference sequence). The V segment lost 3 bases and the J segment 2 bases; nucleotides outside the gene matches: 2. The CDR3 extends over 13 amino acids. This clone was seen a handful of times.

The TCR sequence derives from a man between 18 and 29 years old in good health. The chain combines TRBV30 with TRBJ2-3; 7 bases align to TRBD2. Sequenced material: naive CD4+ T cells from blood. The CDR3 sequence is CAWRGDYTDTQYF. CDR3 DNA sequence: TGTGCCTGGAGGGGGGACTACACAGATACGCAGTATTTT.